This record looks at one TCR beta chain sequence and its context. Antigen: not known. Sequencing was performed with immunoSEQ multiplex PCR; in TCRdb, only in-frame clones are kept and a portion is missing. The repertoire holds approximately 28,000 clones, with roughly 93% as singletons. The data derive from a study of graft-versus-host responses after intestinal transplantation. Notes on the study in general: Peak circulating GvH clone levels tracked with early post-transplant HvG declines.

The material was PBMCs, obtained approximately ten weeks after intestinal transplant. The origin of this receptor is a human patient who received an intestinal transplant, so some T cells may come from the graft donor.

The CDR3 nucleotides are TGCGCCAGCAGCCTTCCTACCGGGACAGGGGGCGAAAGCTACACCTTC. Residues: CASSLPTGTGGESYTF. V is TRBV5-1 and J is TRBJ1-2; TRBD1 matches 12 bases. Germline CDR1 and CDR2: SGHRS and YFSETQ. With V trimmed by 4 bases and J by 9 bases, 13 bases remained unmatched. The CDR3 runs to 16 residues.